Shown below are 8 T cell receptor beta chains from a single sample sequenced in a study of regulatory T cells in long-lasting Graves disease. The time point denotes: newly diagnosed GD, antithyroid drugs for less than 3 months. Generation of the TCR library employed RNA extracted from PBMCs. Building the TCR beta libraries relied on iRepertoire HTBI primers, and CDR3 regions underwent Arm-PCR. TCRdb analysed the multiplex PCR reads with MiXCR anew, one entry per CDR3 protein. This table holds more than 350,000 distinct CDR3 sequences, about 15% found once. These data were likewise used in another study, on T cells in Graves' hyperthyroidism and ophthalmopathy.

This specimen consisted of peripheral blood mononuclear cells (PBMCs), obtained at new diagnosis, from a patient treated with antithyroid drugs. These receptors were obtained from a woman aged 25 to 45 with Graves disease.

This clonotype was seen a few times. The chain uses TRBV12-5 and TRBJ1-6; tentatively, D is TRBD1 (6 bases). The CDR3 runs to 19 residues. V gave up 0 bases and J gave up 3 bases, with 18 bases separating them. The germline gives CDR1 LGHNT, CDR2 FRNRAP. CDR3 sequence: CASGLVEGEYSNYNSPLHF. The CDR3 DNA follows: TGTGCTAGTGGTTTGGTAGAGGGGGAGTACTCGAACTATAATTCACCCCTCCACTTT.

This clonotype was counted many times. The CDR3, as DNA: TGTGCCAGCAGCCGCGGGACAGGGACTGAAAAACTGTTTTTT. Protein: CASSRGTGTEKLFF. This chain links TRBV7-9 with TRBJ1-4; TRBD1 matches 9 bases. CDR1 and CDR2 from the germline V gene are SEHNR and FQNEAQ (reference sequence). CDR3 length: 14 amino acids. V gave up 5 bases and J gave up 7 bases; unmatched junction bases: 5.

The sample holds many counts of this clonotype. The chain is built from TRBV12-3 or TRBV12-4 and TRBJ2-3; 14 bases are a match to TRBD2. The CDR3 contains 19 residues. The ends lost 5 bases at V and 0 bases at J; junction bases unmatched: 10. In DNA, the CDR3 is TGTGCCAGCAGTCCAAAACGACTAGCGGGAGGGGAAAGCACAGATACGCAGTATTTT. Translation gives CASSPKRLAGGESTDTQYF.

This clonotype was observed at least ten times. The chain links TRBV12-3 or TRBV12-4 to TRBJ2-3; 7 bases align to TRBD1. This CDR3 contains 16 residues. The V segment lost 5 bases and the J segment 5 bases; nucleotides outside the gene matches: 13. The chain's CDR3 is CASSPRDTPGGDTQYF. Here the CDR3 DNA reads TGTGCCAGCAGTCCACGGGACACCCCAGGGGGAGATACGCAGTATTTT.

This clonotype was seen repeatedly, ten times or more. This chain uses TRBV12-3 or TRBV12-4 with TRBJ2-5; TRBD2 is a possible D gene (7 bases). V dropped 8 bases and J dropped 0 bases, with 16 bases sitting between them. The CDR3 is 15 amino acids. CDR3 loop: CASLRGDYHQETQYF. The CDR3 DNA reads TGTGCCAGCCTAAGGGGGGACTATCACCAAGAGACCCAGTACTTC.

There are many counts of this clonotype. The chain couples TRBV24-1 to TRBJ2-3; TRBD2 aligns across 11 bases. J gave up 2 bases and V 3 bases, and 3 bases lay outside the gene matches. The CDR3 loop spans 16 amino acids. Germline CDR1 reads KGHDR; CDR2 reads SFDVKD. The CDR3 DNA sequence: TGTGCCACCAGTGATAATAGCGGGAGGGACACAGATACGCAGTATTTT. It codes for CATSDNSGRDTDTQYF.

This clonotype came up a few times. The chain couples TRBV5-1 to TRBJ2-1; D perhaps matches TRBD1 (7 bases). V lost 2 bases and J 9 bases, leaving 21 bases between the germline ends. The CDR3 is 16 residues long. CDR1 is SGHRS, CDR2 YFSETQ, per germline. The CDR3 loop reads CASSFLRGRPPFEQFF. CDR3 DNA sequence: TGCGCCAGCAGCTTCCTCAGGGGGAGGCCCCCCTTTGAGCAGTTCTTC.

This clonotype was detected many times. The rearrangement uses TRBV12-3 or TRBV12-4 and TRBJ2-3; D not resolved. The CDR3 sequence is 13 residues long. Trimming stripped 5 bases from V and 4 bases from J, with 10 bases between. This chain's CDR3 is CASSPARADTQYF. The CDR3 bases are TGTGCCAGCAGTCCCGCTAGGGCAGATACGCAGTATTTT.